This is a list of T cell receptor beta chains from one sample in a study of T cell responses to AZD1222 COVID-19 vaccine. Method: immunoSEQ multiplex PCR; TCRdb's copy keeps in-frame clones and lacks some. Of more than 75,000 clones in the sample, about 90% were seen once. The material sequenced was peripheral blood, taken on day 0 of AZD1222 vaccination. The receptors derive from an adult in good health. Each CDR3 is given with its conserved first and last residue. A D gene is named only where the DNA matches it firmly.

CASSYQRNIQYF	TGTGCCAGCAGCTATCAGAGAAACATTCAGTACTTC	TRBV28	TRBJ2-4	-
CASRLPGTGNQPQHF	TGTGCCAGCAGATTACCAGGGACGGGCAATCAGCCCCAGCATTTT	TRBV28	TRBJ1-5	-
CASVRDGTVYEQYF	TGTGCCAGCGTGAGGGACGGGACAGTCTACGAGCAGTACTTC	TRBV28	TRBJ2-7	TRBD1
CASSESGRGNTQYF	TGCGCCAGCAGCGAGAGCGGGAGGGGTAATACGCAGTATTTT	TRBV5-1	TRBJ2-3	TRBD2
CASSLRPPFQWTDTQYF	TGTGCCAGCAGCCTCCGACCCCCCTTCCAATGGACAGATACGCAGTATTTT	TRBV3-1/TRBV3-2	TRBJ2-3	-
CASSVGGLGSYEQYF	TGTGCCAGCAGCGTAGGAGGATTGGGCTCCTACGAGCAGTACTTC	TRBV9	TRBJ2-7	-
CASSFRDTGELFF	TGTGCCAGCAGTTTCCGGGACACCGGGGAGCTGTTTTTT	TRBV28	TRBJ2-2	-
CAWLPRVGYRGHSEQYF	TGTGCCTGGCTACCCAGGGTGGGGTACAGGGGGCATAGCGAGCAGTACTTC	TRBV30	TRBJ2-7	TRBD1
CASSLTRLSHEQYF	TGCGCCAGCAGCCTTACCCGATTGTCCCACGAGCAGTACTTC	TRBV4-1	TRBJ2-7	-
CASSPGHLGEQYF	TGTGCCAGCAGCCCCGGCCATCTTGGCGAGCAGTACTTC	TRBV3-1/TRBV3-2	TRBJ2-7	-
CSVDPGLAGYNEQFF	TGCAGCGTTGACCCCGGACTAGCGGGGTACAATGAGCAGTTCTTC	TRBV29-1	TRBJ2-1	TRBD2